These 26 T cell receptor beta chains originate from one sample sequenced in a study of blood T cells in healthy people across ages. Together with a sample-barcoded 5' primer, a J-beta primer mix was included in a second PCR lasting roughly 6 to 12 cycles. TCRdb processed the 5' RACE reads anew with MiXCR; each CDR3 protein has one entry. The repertoire includes approximately 800,000 distinct CDR3 sequences, roughly 34% of them detected once, and 13% sits in the top ten. Input material: blood. These receptors originate from a man between 18 and 35 years old in good health.

The chain combines TRBV10-3 with TRBJ2-1; 8 bases align to TRBD2. The CDR3 is 16 amino acids. V gave up 0 bases and J gave up 7 bases; unmatched junction bases: 8. Per germline, CDR1 ENHRY and CDR2 SYGVKD. The CDR3 bases are TGTGCCATCAGTGAGTCGGTAGCGGGGTTCGAGAATGAGCAGTTCTTC. Translating it yields CAISESVAGFENEQFF.

A few counts support this clonotype. J is TRBJ2-5 and V is TRBV4-1, with D tentatively TRBD2 (6 bases). This CDR3 has 15 residues. Looked up from germline, CDR1 is MGHRA and CDR2 is YSYEKL. V was shortened by 5 bases and J by 0 bases, with 13 bases between the two germline ends. CDR3 DNA sequence: TGCGCCAGCAGCTCCCGGGACTTGTACCAAGAGACCCAGTACTTC. It is translated as CASSSRDLYQETQYF.

This clonotype appeared once. A much larger clone lies a single base off, so this may be a read error. The V and J genes are TRBV6-5 and TRBJ2-4; 8 bases agree with TRBD1. The J call may be incorrect, as the DNA end agrees better with TRBJ2-5. Per germline, CDR1 MNHEY and CDR2 SVGAGI. CDR3 length: 14 residues. The CDR3 here is CASSDNRGEETQYF. The CDR3 DNA reads as TGTGCCAGCAGTGACAACAGGGGGGAAGAGACCCAGTACTTC.

Remarks on this clonotype: This may arise from a read error, as a much more abundant clone is one base away. The CDR3 nucleotides read TGTGCCAGCAGTATACTAGAGACCCAGCACTTC. Its protein product is CASSILETQHF. The rearrangement joins TRBV28 to TRBJ2-5; tentative D call: TRBD2 (5 bases). CDR3 size: 11 residues. Germline CDR1 is MDHEN and CDR2 is SYDVKM.

V usage is TRBV9 and J usage is TRBJ2-1; D call uncertain. In germline, CDR1 is SGDLS, CDR2 YYNGEE. The length of the CDR3 is 13 residues. The V and J ends lost 4 bases and 9 bases respectively, with 14 bases between them. This chain's CDR3 is CASSTSPGGEQFF. CDR3 sequence (DNA): TGTGCCAGCAGCACCAGCCCGGGTGGTGAGCAGTTCTTC.

The table lists this clonotype with a few counts. The rearrangement joins TRBV12-3 or TRBV12-4 to TRBJ2-2; the match to TRBD1 covers 10 bases. This CDR3 is 15 amino acids long. V dropped 6 bases and J dropped 3; count of bases not matched to a gene: 4. CDR3 residues: CASRAGTGDTGELFF. In nucleotides, the CDR3 is TGTGCCAGCAGGGCCGGGACAGGGGACACCGGGGAGCTGTTTTTT.

The CDR3 nucleotides are TGTGCCAGCAGCCACTCTCAGGCAGCGGGGGTTACGGATGAGCAGTTCTTC. This gives the protein CASSHSQAAGVTDEQFF. J is TRBJ2-1 and V is TRBV3-1; 8 bases align to TRBD2. The CDR3 length is 17 residues. J was trimmed by 8 bases and V by 3 bases; bases with no gene match: 15. CDR1 is LGHDT, CDR2 YNNKEL, per germline (reference sequence).

This clonotype turned up a few times. The CDR3 is CASTPSPHDSQQETQYF. As DNA, the CDR3 is TGTGCCAGCACCCCATCCCCTCATGACAGCCAACAAGAGACCCAGTACTTC. The chain recombines TRBV7-9 with TRBJ2-5, with TRBD1 as a possible D gene (5 bases). V lost 7 bases and J lost 2, with 23 bases in between. This CDR3 has 17 amino acids. The germline V gene has CDR1 SEHNR and CDR2 FQNEAQ (reference sequence).

The J gene is TRBJ2-1, the V gene TRBV12-3 or TRBV12-4; 7 nucleotides line up with TRBD1. The V segment lost 6 bases and the J segment 5 bases; nucleotides outside the gene matches: 7. This CDR3 is 14 amino acids long. Written as DNA, the CDR3 is TGTGCCAGCAGCAGAACAGGGGTCAACAATGAGCAGTTCTTC. Translating gives CASSRTGVNNEQFF.

This clonotype was observed a handful of times. V usage is TRBV20-1 and J usage is TRBJ1-5; D is ambiguous. Deletions cut 3 bases from V and 3 bases from J, with 9 bases between. In germline, CDR1 is DFQATT, CDR2 SNEGSKA (reference sequence). The CDR3 is made up of 13 amino acids. DNA for the CDR3: TGCAGTGCTAGCGATCAGATCAATCAGCCCCAGCATTTT. Protein product: CSASDQINQPQHF.

The chain links TRBV11-1 to TRBJ2-6; TRBD1 matches at 7 bases. This CDR3 is 17 amino acids long. CDR1 SGHAT and CDR2 FQDESV come from the germline V gene (reference sequence). The ends lost 4 bases at V and 0 bases at J; junction bases unmatched: 6. The CDR3 spells CASSSGQLASGANVLTF. The CDR3 DNA is TGTGCCAGCAGCTCGGGACAGCTCGCCTCTGGGGCCAACGTCCTGACTTTC. Variable domain in full (rest from reference TRBV11-1 and TRBJ2-6): EAEVAQSPRYKITEKSQAVAFWCDPISGHATLYWYRQILGQGPELLVQFQDESVVDDSQLPKDRFSAERLKGVDSTLKIQPAELGDSAMYLCASSSGQLASGANVLTFGAGSRLTVL.

This sequence joins TRBV5-1 and TRBJ1-1; 8 nucleotides match TRBD1. The CDR3 length is 15 residues. Losses at the gene ends were 1 base for V and 4 bases for J; bases not matched to a gene: 6. CDR1 SGHRS and CDR2 YFSETQ come from the germline V gene. The CDR3 loop is CASSLMGQVSTEAFF. The DNA of the CDR3 is TGCGCCAGCAGCTTGATGGGACAGGTGAGCACTGAAGCTTTCTTT.

V and J are TRBV7-6 and TRBJ2-3; TRBD2 matches 7 bases. CDR1 SGHVS and CDR2 FNYEAQ come from the germline V gene. V dropped 4 bases and J dropped 3; count of bases not matched to a gene: 16. There are 18 residues in the CDR3. CDR3 amino acids: CASSSPAGDLKGTDTQYF. CDR3 sequence (DNA): TGTGCCAGCAGCTCCCCGGCGGGGGACCTCAAAGGTACAGATACGCAGTATTTT. The complete variable domain, with remaining parts taken from reference TRBV7-6 and TRBJ2-3, reads GAGVSQSPRYKVTKRGQDVALRCDPISGHVSLYWYRQALGQGPEFLTYFNYEAQQDKSGLPNDRFSAERPEGSISTLTIQRTEQRDSAMYRCASSSPAGDLKGTDTQYFGPGTRLTVL.

This clonotype showed up many times. The rearrangement uses TRBV12-3 or TRBV12-4 and TRBJ2-1; D is unclear. The CDR3 runs 13 residues. V was cut by 4 bases and J by 4 bases, with 8 bases left in between. CDR3 in amino acids: CASSSGPYNEQFF. The CDR3 DNA is TGTGCCAGCAGTTCCGGGCCTTACAATGAGCAGTTCTTC.

J is TRBJ1-2 and V is TRBV7-9, with D tentatively TRBD1 (5 bases). CDR3 size: 15 residues. Germline V gene data show CDR1 as SEHNR and CDR2 as FQNEAQ (reference sequence). The V and J ends lost 5 bases and 3 bases respectively, with 16 bases between them. The CDR3 is CASSAAQGEDYGYTF. In nucleotides, the CDR3 is TGTGCCAGCAGCGCGGCCCAAGGGGAAGACTATGGCTACACCTTC.

The rearrangement joins TRBV5-1 to TRBJ2-3; the match to TRBD1 covers 9 bases. With V trimmed by 1 base and J by 4 bases, 4 bases remained unmatched. The length of the CDR3 is 15 residues. Germline V gives CDR1 SGHRS, CDR2 YFSETQ. In nucleotides, the CDR3 is TGCGCCAGCAGCTTGAACAGGGGGCTATCAGATACGCAGTATTTT. Protein product: CASSLNRGLSDTQYF.

The chain recombines TRBV6-2 or TRBV6-3 with TRBJ2-7, with D maybe TRBD1 (6 bases). CDR3 size: 14 residues. Germline CDR1 and CDR2: MNHEY and SVGEGT. The germline V and J ends were trimmed by 7 bases and 0 bases, with 13 bases remaining between them. In DNA form, the CDR3 reads TGTGCCAGCACCTTCAGGGGCTACTCCTACGAGCAGTACTTC. Translating it yields CASTFRGYSYEQYF.

This chain joins TRBV20-1 and TRBJ2-5; 9 bases are shared with TRBD1. The CDR3 covers 14 residues. The J segment lost 6 bases and the V segment lost 6 bases, leaving 11 bases of the junction unmatched. Germline-derived CDR1 and CDR2 are DFQATT and SNEGSKA (reference sequence). The CDR3 nucleotides are TGCAGTGCAACCGGGACAGGGAGTGTGAAGACCCAGTACTTC. It translates to CSATGTGSVKTQYF.

The genes are TRBV6-5 and TRBJ2-1, with TRBD2 matching over 9 bases. The CDR3 totals 16 residues. Germline V gene lookup returns CDR1 MNHEY and CDR2 SVGAGI. V trimming: 6 bases; J trimming: 3 bases; junction bases outside the gene matches: 9. The CDR3 nucleotides are TGTGCCAGCAGCTCCAGAGGGACTAGCTTCTACAATGAGCAGTTCTTC. Encoded protein: CASSSRGTSFYNEQFF.

Comment on this clonotype: An end of the junction differs from the germline gene, which may be a read error. The V and J genes are TRBV9 and TRBJ2-7, with no clear D. Germline V CDR1 and CDR2: SGDLS, YYNGEE. This CDR3 has 11 amino acids. CDR3 bases: TGTACCAGCAGCAAAGACTACGAGCAGTACTTC. Protein sequence: CTSSKDYEQYF. Based on the CDR3 plus reference TRBV9 and TRBJ2-7, the full variable domain is DSGVTQTPKHLITATGQRVTLRCSPRSGDLSVYWYQQSLDQGLQFLIQYYNGEERAKGNILERFSAQQFPDLHSELNLSSLELGDSALYFCTSSKDYEQYFGPGTRLTVT.

This clonotype was counted a few times. The chain combines TRBV6-5 with TRBJ2-1; D unresolved. Trimming cost V 6 bases and J 8 bases, with 14 bases left between them. CDR3 length equals 13 residues. The V gene's germline CDR1 is MNHEY and CDR2 SVGAGI. CDR3 sequence: CASRKLGGYEQFF. CDR3 DNA: TGTGCCAGCAGAAAGTTGGGTGGCTATGAGCAGTTCTTC.

Note on this clonotype: Mismatch with germline at one junction end may stem from a read error. The chain carries TRBV7-9 and TRBJ2-7; tentatively, D is TRBD1 (6 bases). This CDR3 spans 16 amino acids. Germline V gene lookup returns CDR1 SEHNR and CDR2 FQNEAQ (reference sequence). CDR3 sequence: CVSSLGLTGDLVEQYF. As DNA, the CDR3 is TGTGTCAGCAGCTTAGGTCTGACAGGTGACCTCGTCGAGCAGTACTTC.

V usage is TRBV12-3 or TRBV12-4 and J usage is TRBJ2-1; D gene unclear. Trimming took off 7 bases at V and 13 bases at J, with 20 bases between the two ends. CDR3 size: 13 residues. The CDR3 DNA reads as TGTGCCAGCACCCCCGACCCGGTTGTGACCCAGTTCTTC. It codes for CASTPDPVVTQFF.

As for this clonotype: At one end, the junction sequence differs from germline, possibly due to a read error. The chain uses TRBV5-1 and TRBJ1-1; D remains unclear. The CDR3 sequence is 16 residues long. Germline-derived CDR1 and CDR2 are SGHRS and YFSETQ. CDR3 coding DNA: TGCGCCAGCGGCTTGCGTCAATGGCAGATGAACACTGAAGCTTTCTTT. This sequence encodes CASGLRQWQMNTEAFF.

This clonotype was observed once. As DNA, the CDR3 is TGTGCCAGCAATGCCTGGGGTACGGGTGAAAAACTGTTTTTT. Protein: CASNAWGTGEKLFF. The gene calls are TRBV28 and TRBJ1-4, with D unresolved. Germline-derived CDR1 and CDR2 are MDHEN and SYDVKM. The V end lost 7 bases, the J end lost 7 bases, and 16 bases lay between the germline ends. The CDR3 has 14 amino acids.

In its sample, this clonotype was seen many times. The chain couples TRBV20-1 to TRBJ2-1, with 10 bases identical to TRBD1. The V gene end was trimmed by 5 bases and the J gene end by 2 bases; junction bases not matched to a gene: 9. The CDR3 sequence is 16 residues long. Germline V lookup: CDR1 DFQATT, CDR2 SNEGSKA (reference sequence). CDR3 sequence reads: CSASPGQGLAYNEQFF. The DNA for the CDR3 is TGCAGTGCTTCACCGGGACAGGGGTTGGCCTACAATGAGCAGTTCTTC.